The 29 T cell receptor beta chains below were found in one sample sequenced in a study of CD8 T cells in ankylosing spondylitis (dated by TCRdb to the late 2010s). The library relied on 5' RACE. Sequencing was performed on an Illumina HiSeq 2500. TCRdb reran the public reads through fastp at Q25 and MiXCR, keeping productive beta chains. Rows are unified per CDR3 protein, each entry keeping the most common DNA and genes. In this sample the table shows 200,000 to 300,000 distinct CDR3 sequences, 8.6% of which occur a single time. Jointly, the top ten make up approximately 6.2% of the sample. Sequencing input: blood, either unsorted or a sorted T cell fraction (not recorded which). These receptors originate from a male donor with ankylosing spondylitis or in good health (not recorded which).

The CDR3 reads CAIMLAGGGNEQFF. The CDR3 nucleotides are TGTGCCATCATGCTGGCGGGAGGCGGCAATGAGCAGTTCTTC. This chain connects TRBV10-3 to TRBJ2-1, with TRBD2 matching over 8 bases. Germline V gives CDR1 ENHRY, CDR2 SYGVKD. The CDR3 has 14 residues. J was trimmed by 6 bases and V by 7 bases; bases with no gene match: 8.

This clonotype was detected ten times or more. The CDR3 region has the DNA TGTGCCAGTAGAAAGGCGGACAGCAATGAAAAACTGTTTTTT. Its protein product is CASRKADSNEKLFF. The genes are TRBV19 and TRBJ1-4, with D maybe TRBD1 (6 bases). The V end lost 6 bases, the J end lost 5 bases, and 13 bases lay between the germline ends. This CDR3 has 14 amino acids. The V gene's germline CDR1 is LNHDA and CDR2 SQIVND (reference sequence).

The chain carries TRBV15 and TRBJ2-7; possibly TRBD2 for D (5 bases). CDR1 and CDR2 from the germline V gene are LNHNV and YYDKDF (reference sequence). V was shortened by 8 bases and J by 4 bases, with 15 bases between the two germline ends. The CDR3 runs to 13 residues. CDR3 protein: CATSRVIAYEQYF. CDR3 bases: TGTGCCACCTCGAGGGTTATTGCTTACGAGCAGTACTTC.

This clonotype was counted many times. The V call is TRBV20-1, the J call TRBJ2-4; D is perhaps TRBD2 (6 bases). Trimming took off 6 bases at V and 7 bases at J, with 22 bases between the two ends. Germline CDR1 is DFQATT and CDR2 is SNEGSKA (reference sequence). This CDR3 is built from 15 residues. CDR3 amino acids: CSATRGPAGSNIQYF. DNA of the CDR3: TGCAGTGCAACTAGGGGCCCCGCGGGGAGTAACATTCAGTACTTC.

This clonotype was recorded many times. The chain has TRBV7-2 and TRBJ1-2; no clear D gene. V lost 4 bases and J 1 base, leaving 13 bases between the germline ends. This CDR3 spans 15 amino acids. CDR1 and CDR2 (germline): SGHTA, FQGNSA. The CDR3 spells CASSWAGGNNYGYTF. For the CDR3, the DNA is TGTGCCAGCAGCTGGGCGGGAGGGAATAACTATGGCTACACCTTC. Drawing the rest from reference TRBV7-2 and TRBJ1-2, the complete variable domain is GAGVSQSPSNKVTEKGKDVELRCDPISGHTALYWYRQSLGQGLEFLIYFQGNSAPDKSGLPSDRFSAERTGGSVSTLTIQRTQQEDSAVYLCASSWAGGNNYGYTFGSGTRLTVV.

This clonotype was counted ten times or more. This chain joins TRBV18 and TRBJ2-5; a possible D gene is TRBD1 (5 bases). Trimming took 2 bases from V and 0 from J, leaving 10 bases between them. CDR1 is KGHSH and CDR2 is LQKENI in the germline V gene. This CDR3 has 15 residues. The CDR3 protein is CASSPAWTNQETQYF. CDR3 sequence (DNA): TGTGCCAGCTCACCAGCTTGGACAAACCAAGAGACCCAGTACTTC.

There are many counts of this clonotype. The chain is built from TRBV7-9 and TRBJ2-5; D gene unclear. V dropped 5 bases and J dropped 4 bases, with 8 bases sitting between them. CDR3 length: 12 amino acids. Germline V gene data show CDR1 as SEHNR and CDR2 as FQNEAQ (reference sequence). The CDR3 DNA is TGTGCCAGCAGCCCGAACGTAGAGACCCAGTACTTC. This translates into CASSPNVETQYF.

This clonotype was detected ten times or more. This sequence joins TRBV5-4 and TRBJ1-4; tentatively, D is TRBD1 (5 bases). The V end lost 3 bases, the J end lost 0 bases, and 12 bases lay between the germline ends. Germline assignment: CDR1 SGHNT and CDR2 YYREEE (reference sequence). This CDR3 has 16 amino acids. CDR3 residues: CASSSAGDATNEKLFF. In nucleotides, the CDR3 is TGTGCCAGCAGCTCCGCGGGGGATGCAACTAATGAAAAACTGTTTTTT.

This clonotype occurred a few times. The chain has TRBV27 and TRBJ1-1; D may be TRBD1 (5 bases). Germline CDR1 reads MNHEY; CDR2 reads SMNVEV (reference sequence). The CDR3 runs to 11 residues. The germline V and J ends were trimmed by 10 bases and 1 base, with 7 bases remaining between them. The CDR3 nucleotides read TGTGCCACAGGGCAGAACACTGAAGCTTTCTTT. It encodes CATGQNTEAFF.

This clonotype was seen a single time. At one of its ends the junction is not consistent with the germline gene, which may arise from a read error. J is TRBJ2-3 and V is TRBV5-1; D uncertain. Germline V gene data show CDR1 as SGHRS and CDR2 as YFSETQ. The CDR3 contains 15 residues. CDR3 residues: CASSTWAAGTDTQYF. For the CDR3, the DNA is TGCGCTAGCAGCACCTGGGCGGCAGGCACAGATACGCAGTATTTT. The whole variable domain, remainder taken from reference TRBV5-1 and TRBJ2-3, is KAGVTQTPRYLIKTRGQQVTLSCSPISGHRSVSWYQQTPGQGLQFLFEYFSETQRNKGNFPGRFSGRQFSNSRSEMNVSTLELGDSALYLCASSTWAAGTDTQYFGPGTRLTVL.

In regard to this clonotype: A much larger clone lies one base from this, so it may be a read error. The V and J genes are TRBV20-1 and TRBJ2-5; tentative D call: TRBD1 (6 bases). Germline-derived CDR1 and CDR2 are DFQATT and SNEGSKA (reference sequence). This CDR3 is built from 14 residues. The CDR3 loop reads CSARKTGLQETQSF. CDR3 in DNA: TGCAGTGCTAGGAAAACAGGGCTCCAAGAGACCCAGTCCTTC.

This clonotype was seen ten or more times. This sequence joins TRBV29-1 and TRBJ1-1, with D possibly being TRBD1 (5 bases). The V end was cut by 5 bases, the J end by 10 bases, with 17 bases between. CDR3 length equals 12 residues. Germline loops: CDR1 SQVTM, CDR2 ANQGSEA. CDR3 loop: CSVKLGDIRAFF. CDR3 in DNA: TGCAGCGTTAAACTAGGGGATATACGAGCTTTCTTT.

At least ten counts were recorded for this clonotype. This rearrangement joins TRBV20-1 to TRBJ2-5, with 7 positions matching TRBD2. The CDR3 has 10 amino acids. The trim removed 5 bases at V and 9 bases at J, leaving 3 bases unmatched. Germline CDR1 is DFQATT and CDR2 is SNEGSKA (reference sequence). In DNA, the CDR3 is TGCAGTGCTCAACGGGGGGCCCAGTACTTC. Translating gives CSAQRGAQYF.

This sequence joins TRBV5-1 and TRBJ2-5; D may be TRBD1 or TRBD2 (5 bases each). Trimming left V 3 bases short and J 5 bases short, with 11 bases between. This CDR3 has 13 residues. From germline, CDR1 is SGHRS and CDR2 YFSETQ. CDR3 DNA sequence: TGCGCCAGCAGCTACCGGGACGTCGAGACCCAGTACTTC. This encodes CASSYRDVETQYF.

This clonotype was counted ten times or more. The chain has TRBV7-9 and TRBJ1-2; D remains unclear. V lost 6 bases to trimming and J lost 6 bases, with 14 bases between them. The CDR3 has 13 residues. Germline V gives CDR1 SEHNR, CDR2 FQNEAQ (reference sequence). The CDR3 sequence: CASSNTQVDGYTF. CDR3 nucleotides: TGTGCCAGCAGTAACACCCAAGTGGATGGCTACACCTTC.

The chain links TRBV30 to TRBJ1-6, with 10 bases identical to TRBD1. CDR3 length: 13 residues. Germline assignment: CDR1 GTSNPN and CDR2 SVGIG (reference sequence). V was clipped by 7 bases and J by 6 bases; unmatched bases: 3. The CDR3 DNA reads as TGTGCCTACTGGACAGGGGGTAATTCACCCCTCCACTTT. Protein sequence: CAYWTGGNSPLHF.

This clonotype has ten or more counts. The J gene is TRBJ1-1, the V gene TRBV30, with a tentative D call TRBD1 (5 bases). CDR3 length: 14 residues. Germline values: CDR1 GTSNPN, CDR2 SVGIG (reference sequence). The germline V and J ends were trimmed by 5 bases and 5 bases, with 18 bases remaining between them. This chain's CDR3 is CAWLPREKFTEAFF. The CDR3 nucleotides are TGTGCCTGGCTCCCCAGGGAGAAATTTACTGAAGCTTTCTTT.

This clonotype was picked up a small number of times. This chain links TRBV7-3 with TRBJ2-1, with D possibly TRBD2 on 6 matching bases. Germline CDR1 is SGHTA and CDR2 is FQGTGA. Trimming removed 3 bases from V and 9 bases from J, with 9 bases in between. CDR3 size: 12 residues. The CDR3 region has the DNA TGTGCCAGCAGCTTTAGCGGCGGTGAGCAGTTCTTC. This codes for CASSFSGGEQFF. The full variable domain, in which reference TRBV7-3 and TRBJ2-1 provide the parts outside the CDR3, is GAGVSQTPSNKVTEKGKYVELRCDPISGHTALYWYRQSLGQGPEFLIYFQGTGAADDSGLPNDRFFAVRPEGSVSTLKIQRTERGDSAVYLCASSFSGGEQFFGPGTRLTVL.

This clonotype was counted at least ten times. The chain carries TRBV20-1 and TRBJ2-5, with TRBD1 matching over 8 bases. Losses at the gene ends were 6 bases for V and 4 bases for J; bases not matched to a gene: 1. CDR1 is DFQATT, CDR2 SNEGSKA, per germline (reference sequence). The length of the CDR3 is 11 residues. The CDR3 loop is CSADRGETQYF. CDR3 nucleotide sequence: TGCAGTGCCGACAGGGGAGAGACCCAGTACTTC.

This clonotype has a count of ten or more. J is TRBJ2-7 and V is TRBV4-3; D is perhaps TRBD1 (5 bases). The CDR3 consists of 14 residues. Germline-derived CDR1 and CDR2 are LGHNA and YSLEER. Trimming removed 0 bases at V and 7 bases at J, with 13 bases between. In DNA form, the CDR3 reads TGCGCCAGCAGCCAAGATTCCAGGGCTGGGGAGCAGTACTTC. Protein sequence: CASSQDSRAGEQYF.

In this sample, this clonotype turned up a few times. The rearrangement uses TRBV27 and TRBJ1-5; TRBD1 matches 11 bases. After removal of 5 bases from V and 6 bases from J, the junction contained 6 bases not matched to a gene. Germline lookup yields CDR1 MNHEY and CDR2 SMNVEV (reference sequence). The CDR3 is 15 amino acids. As DNA, the CDR3 is TGTGCCAGCAGTGGGGACAGGGGGTCGGGTCAGCCCCAGCATTTT. It specifies CASSGDRGSGQPQHF.

The chain recombines TRBV10-3 with TRBJ2-7, with 7 nucleotides matching TRBD1. The CDR3 runs to 15 residues. The germline V gene has CDR1 ENHRY and CDR2 SYGVKD. V was pared by 2 bases and J by 2 bases, with 6 bases of the junction left unmatched. The chain's CDR3 is CAISESRTGAYEQYF. For the CDR3, the DNA is TGTGCCATCAGTGAGAGCAGGACAGGAGCCTACGAGCAGTACTTC.

There are many counts of this clonotype. This rearrangement joins TRBV5-1 to TRBJ2-1, with D possibly TRBD2 on 6 matching bases. In germline, CDR1 is SGHRS, CDR2 YFSETQ. This CDR3 is 15 amino acids long. Trimming stripped 4 bases from V and 1 base from J, with 12 bases between. CDR3 coding DNA: TGCGCCAGCAGCCCGACGGGGGTTTCCTACAATGAGCAGTTCTTC. This sequence encodes CASSPTGVSYNEQFF.

This clonotype was counted ten times or more. The chain carries TRBV7-2 and TRBJ2-7, with 7 bases that match TRBD1. CDR1 and CDR2 (germline): SGHTA, FQGNSA. V lost 8 bases to trimming and J lost 5 bases; unmatched junction nucleotides: 6. The CDR3 runs to 12 residues. The CDR3 sequence is CASGYRGNEQYF. The DNA of the CDR3 is TGTGCCAGCGGGTACAGGGGCAACGAGCAGTACTTC. The complete variable domain, with remaining parts taken from reference TRBV7-2 and TRBJ2-7, reads GAGVSQSPSNKVTEKGKDVELRCDPISGHTALYWYRQSLGQGLEFLIYFQGNSAPDKSGLPSDRFSAERTGGSVSTLTIQRTQQEDSAVYLCASGYRGNEQYFGPGTRLTVT.

This clonotype was observed at least ten times. The chain uses TRBV5-5 and TRBJ2-2, with 7 bases aligning to TRBD1. The CDR3 runs to 16 residues. CDR1 and CDR2 (germline): SGHKS, YYEKEE (reference sequence). Trimming removed 3 bases from V and 4 bases from J; junction bases left unmatched: 9. CDR3 in DNA: TGTGCCAGCAGCTACGGACAGGTCCGCGGCACCGGGGAGCTGTTTTTT. It translates to CASSYGQVRGTGELFF.

In this sample, this clonotype turned up many times. The chain recombines TRBV20-1 with TRBJ2-7; 12 nucleotides line up with TRBD2. With 4 bases clipped from V and 5 bases from J, the junction kept 3 bases outside the gene matches. Per germline, CDR1 DFQATT and CDR2 SNEGSKA (reference sequence). CDR3 length: 13 amino acids. CDR3 sequence: CSAMLAGGHEQYF. The CDR3 bases are TGCAGTGCTATGCTAGCGGGAGGGCACGAGCAGTACTTC.

This clonotype was counted ten times or more. For the CDR3, the DNA is TGCAGTGCTAGAGATCGACAGGGGCCCTACGAGCAGTACTTC. Residues: CSARDRQGPYEQYF. The chain joins TRBV20-1 to TRBJ2-7; 8 bases line up with TRBD1. The germline CDR1 and CDR2 sequences are DFQATT and SNEGSKA (reference sequence). V dropped 0 bases and J dropped 2; count of bases not matched to a gene: 3. The CDR3 length is 14 residues.

This clonotype was recorded many times. The chain has TRBV12-3 or TRBV12-4 and TRBJ1-6; D is uncertain. The CDR3 extends over 16 amino acids. The V and J ends lost 6 bases and 0 bases respectively, with 12 bases between them. This chain's CDR3 is CASSPKKSSYNSPLHF. CDR3 nucleotide sequence: TGTGCCAGCAGCCCCAAGAAAAGCTCCTATAATTCACCCCTCCACTTT.

The chain carries TRBV6-4 and TRBJ2-1; D remains ambiguous. The germline V gene has CDR1 MRHNA and CDR2 SNTAGT. V shed 2 bases and J shed 7 bases, with 9 bases lying between them. The CDR3 has 13 amino acids. The CDR3 reads CASSDGPENEQFF. CDR3 in DNA: TGTGCCAGCAGTGACGGGCCCGAAAATGAGCAGTTCTTC.